Given below is one T cell receptor beta chain in context. Its antigen is not known. CDR3 size: 14 residues. Looked up from germline, CDR1 is SGHTA and CDR2 is FQGTGA. The ends were cut back, 1 base at V and 0 bases at J, with 4 bases in the middle. PCR amplification relied on 60 Vbeta primers (plus 13 Jbeta primers). Profiled with immunoSEQ multiplex PCR; TCRdb holds only in-frame clones, not every one. The sample lists some 150,000 clones; over 65% were seen once. This specimen comes from a study of cytomegalovirus exposure and HLA in healthy donors. All the people who gave samples were healthy bone marrow donors. Study-wide results and limits: Per a later analysis, HLA-associated TCR beta chains showed more clonal expansion than other, equally common TCR beta chains. Rates of TCR association differed by HLA locus in a later analysis, with DRB1 highest and HLA-C lowest.

The clonotype comes from a female donor in good health and CMV-seropositive. V is TRBV7-3 and J is TRBJ2-1; no reliable D call. The sequencing sample was made of PBMCs. The CDR3 loop is CASSLISSYNEQFF. The CDR3 DNA reads TGTGCCAGCAGCTTAATTAGCTCCTACAATGAGCAGTTCTTC.